This T cell receptor beta chain is from a study of vaccination and CD4 T cells after COVID-19. The V gene lost 1 base and the J gene lost 2 bases, with 9 bases spanning the gap. CDR1 and CDR2 (germline): LGHDT, YNNKEL (reference sequence). The CDR3 runs to 15 residues. As to treatment: roughly 10-day PBMC culture with coronavirus spike peptide pools or control peptides (ViraFEST assay). CD4+ T cells of the unexposed donor were collected before the COVID-19 pandemic (2011-2018). ViraFEST sequenced TCRs after peptide-pool expansion of antigen-specific T cells. The Oncomine TCR Beta short-read assay was applied to DNA of cultured CD4+ T cells. TCRdb re-analysed the PCR reads in MiXCR, keeping a single row per CDR3 protein. The data contain around 9,000 distinct CDR3 sequences, roughly a third of them singletons. Notes on this clonotype: What it binds is unknown.

This clonotype originated in a human donor in good health. The sequenced sample was CD4+ T cells from blood, cultured in vitro. This chain uses TRBV3-1 with TRBJ1-5, with no clear D. This CDR3 is CASSQAGGGNQPQHF. The DNA for the CDR3 is TGTGCCAGCAGCCAAGCAGGTGGGGGCAATCAGCCCCAGCATTTT.